The T cell receptor (beta chain) under discussion was sequenced for a study of T cells after posttransplantation cyclophosphamide. Regarding this clone: Antigen specificity is unknown.

J lost 0 bases, V lost 3 bases, and 2 bases had no gene match. Germline loops: CDR1 SGHTA, CDR2 FQGNSA. The CDR3 spans 15 residues. Whole-study findings and limits: Donor CD8+ memory clones often dominated recipient blood repertoires at later times. Skin or GI-infiltrating T cells shared few TRB sequences with blood. After PTCy, TRB diversity resembled that of CNI/methotrexate controls.

Treatment was busulfan-fludarabine conditioning, a marrow graft, and cyclophosphamide on days +3 and +4. Sequencing used immunoSEQ multiplex PCR; TCRdb keeps in-frame clones, though not all of them. The sample has around 2,000 clones, 71% seen once; the top ten hold around 7.7%. The chain links TRBV7-2 to TRBJ1-3, with 7 bases identical to TRBD1. The TCR originated in a male patient between 45 and 59 years old who received an allogeneic stem cell transplant from a related donor and was CMV-positive. Some of these T cells may belong to the graft donor. The specimen comprised PBMCs, sampled around 35 days after a stem cell transplant with posttransplant cyclophosphamide. CDR3 amino acids: CASSFGTDSGNTIYF. CDR3 DNA: TGTGCCAGCAGCTTCGGGACAGACTCTGGAAACACCATATATTTT. Variable domain in full (rest from reference TRBV7-2 and TRBJ1-3): GAGVSQSPSNKVTEKGKDVELRCDPISGHTALYWYRQSLGQGLEFLIYFQGNSAPDKSGLPSDRFSAERTGGSVSTLTIQRTQQEDSAVYLCASSFGTDSGNTIYFGEGSWLTVV.